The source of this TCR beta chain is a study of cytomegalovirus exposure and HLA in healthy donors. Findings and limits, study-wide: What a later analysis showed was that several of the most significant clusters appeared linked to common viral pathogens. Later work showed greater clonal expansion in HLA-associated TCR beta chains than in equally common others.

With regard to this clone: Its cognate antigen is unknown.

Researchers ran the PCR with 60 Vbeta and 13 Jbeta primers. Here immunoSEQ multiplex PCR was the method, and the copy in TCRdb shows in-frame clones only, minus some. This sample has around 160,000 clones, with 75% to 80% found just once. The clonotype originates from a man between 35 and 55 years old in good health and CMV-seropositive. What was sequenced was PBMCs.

CDR3 sequence: CASSFLPGQVQVRRANEQFF. Here the CDR3 DNA reads TGCGCCAGCAGCTTTCTTCCGGGACAGGTCCAAGTACGACGGGCCAATGAGCAGTTCTTC. The chain is built from TRBV5-1 and TRBJ2-1; 8 bases match TRBD1. The CDR3 consists of 20 residues. J lost 6 bases, V lost 2 bases, and 22 bases had no gene match. Germline loops: CDR1 SGHRS, CDR2 YFSETQ.